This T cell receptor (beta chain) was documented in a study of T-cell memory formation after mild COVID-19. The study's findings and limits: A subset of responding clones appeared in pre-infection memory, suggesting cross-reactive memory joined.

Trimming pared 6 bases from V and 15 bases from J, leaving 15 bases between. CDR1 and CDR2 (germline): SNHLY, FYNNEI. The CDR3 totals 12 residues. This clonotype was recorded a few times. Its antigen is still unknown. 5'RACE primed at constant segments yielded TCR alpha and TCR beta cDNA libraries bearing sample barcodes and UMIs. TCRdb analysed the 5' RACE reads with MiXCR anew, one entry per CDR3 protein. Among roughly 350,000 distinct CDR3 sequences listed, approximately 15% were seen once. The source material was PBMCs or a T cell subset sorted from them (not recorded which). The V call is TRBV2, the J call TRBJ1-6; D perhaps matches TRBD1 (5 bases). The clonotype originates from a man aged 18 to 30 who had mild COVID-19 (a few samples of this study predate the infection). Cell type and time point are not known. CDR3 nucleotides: TGTGCCAGCAGAGATCCTGGGGGACTCCTCCACTTT. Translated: CASRDPGGLLHF.